One sample yielded the 23 T cell receptor beta chains listed below, sequenced in a study of CD8+ T cells in alopecia areata. Treatment meaning: oral pan-JAK inhibitor, 5-10 mg twice daily. Sequencing templates came from extracted RNA that was reverse transcribed into cDNA. Repertoires were generated with immunoSEQ multiplex PCR, while TCRdb's copy carries only in-frame clones and drops some. The sample lists about 210,000 clones; about three fifths were seen once. The sequenced sample was CD4+ T cells sorted from blood, obtained at week 4, from a patient treated with tofacitinib. The origin of the receptors is a human donor with alopecia areata.

This clone was counted between two and nine times. The V and J genes are TRBV23-1 and TRBJ2-7; D is unclear. TRBV23-1 qualifies as an ORF whose function is uncertain. The CDR3 consists of 17 residues. The ends were cut back, 1 base at V and 0 bases at J, with 16 bases in the middle. CDR3 sequence: CASSQFRILSSSYEQYF. The CDR3 DNA reads TGCGCCAGCAGTCAATTCAGGATCCTCTCAAGCTCCTACGAGCAGTACTTC.

V and J are TRBV30 and TRBJ1-3, with a tentative D call TRBD1 (5 bases). The V gene lost 6 bases and the J gene lost 3 bases, with 12 bases spanning the gap. The CDR3 runs 13 residues. CDR1 and CDR2 from the germline V gene are GTSNPN and SVGIG (reference sequence). In DNA form, the CDR3 reads TGTGCCTGCCCTACAGGTCGTGGAAACACCATATATTTT. It specifies CACPTGRGNTIYF.

This clone appeared a single time. The V gene is TRBV7-8, the J gene TRBJ1-5; possibly TRBD1 for D (6 bases). CDR1 is SGHVS, CDR2 FQNEAQ, per germline. The V end lost 5 bases, the J end lost 4 bases, and 9 bases lay between the germline ends. The CDR3 consists of 13 residues. CDR3 coding DNA: TGTGCCAGCAGCCTCAGGGGTAATCAGCCCCAGCATTTT. Protein product: CASSLRGNQPQHF.

The rearrangement links TRBV7-2 to TRBJ1-5, with TRBD1 matching 8 bases. There are 16 residues in the CDR3. V was pared by 1 base and J by 3 bases, with 5 bases of the junction left unmatched. The germline V gene encodes CDR1 SGHTA and CDR2 FQGNSA. CDR3 protein: CASSLVGTGLNQPQHF. CDR3 nucleotides: TGTGCCAGCAGCTTAGTCGGGACAGGCCTCAATCAGCCCCAGCATTTT.

This clone is a singleton in its sample. Other DNA sequences in this specimen translate into the identical CDR3. V gene TRBV29-1 combines with J gene TRBJ2-3; D uncertain. Germline values: CDR1 SQVTM, CDR2 ANQGSEA. The CDR3 sequence is 11 residues long. Trimming pared 4 bases from V and 5 bases from J, leaving 7 bases between. CDR3 residues: CSVVRGDTQYF. CDR3 sequence (DNA): TGCAGCGTTGTTCGAGGAGATACGCAGTATTTT.

In this sample, this clone turned up a few times. This rearrangement joins TRBV4-3 to TRBJ2-7, with D possibly matching TRBD1 (6 bases). CDR1 is LGHNA and CDR2 is YSLEER in the germline V gene. V lost 1 base to trimming and J lost 2 bases, with 15 bases between them. This CDR3 spans 16 amino acids. CDR3 DNA: TGCGCCAGCAGCCAAGTAAGGTCAGGGGAAACCTACGAGCAGTACTTC. It yields the protein CASSQVRSGETYEQYF.

This clone was counted a few times. CDR3 residues: CASSSQGVNEKLFF. CDR3 DNA: TGTGCCAGCAGCTCACAGGGTGTCAATGAAAAACTGTTTTTT. The genes are TRBV11-2 and TRBJ1-4; the D gene is possibly TRBD1 (6 bases). The V end lost 4 bases, the J end lost 5 bases, and 11 bases lay between the germline ends. The CDR3 is 14 residues long. Germline loops: CDR1 SGHAT, CDR2 FQNNGV. The entire variable domain, with the rest obtained from reference TRBV11-2 and TRBJ1-4, is as follows: EAGVAQSPRYKIIEKRQSVAFWCNPISGHATLYWYQQILGQGPKLLIQFQNNGVVDDSQLPKDRFSAERLKGVDSTLKIQPAKLEDSAVYLCASSSQGVNEKLFFGSGTQLSVL.

In the case of this clone: Mismatch with germline at one junction end may stem from a read error. This chain joins TRBV6-5 and TRBJ2-7; D unresolved. Germline lookup yields CDR1 MNHEY and CDR2 SVGAGI. The CDR3 runs to 12 residues. The CDR3 loop is CASSRRSGPLFF. CDR3 in DNA: TGTGCCAGCAGTCGAAGATCCGGACCCCTGTTCTTC.

This clone came up a few times. The chain combines TRBV5-5 with TRBJ2-7; D gene ambiguous. This CDR3 is 13 amino acids long. Per germline, CDR1 SGHKS and CDR2 YYEKEE (reference sequence). V was cut by 7 bases and J by 3 bases, with 14 bases left in between. The CDR3 sequence: CASELVEGYEQYF. The CDR3 DNA is TGTGCCAGCGAACTCGTGGAAGGCTACGAGCAGTACTTC. The complete variable domain, with remaining parts taken from reference TRBV5-5 and TRBJ2-7, reads DAGVTQSPTHLIKTRGQQVTLRCSPISGHKSVSWYQQVLGQGPQFIFQYYEKEERGRGNFPDRFSARQFPNYSSELNVNALLLGDSALYLCASELVEGYEQYFGPGTRLTVT.

This clone was detected a few times. This chain uses TRBV18 with TRBJ2-1; D is possibly TRBD2 (5 bases). Germline lookup yields CDR1 KGHSH and CDR2 LQKENI. Trimming left V 4 bases short and J 0 bases short, with 13 bases between. The CDR3 runs to 16 residues. CDR3 DNA: TGTGCCAGCTCACTCGGACTTGAGAGCTCCTACAATGAGCAGTTCTTC. Its protein is CASSLGLESSYNEQFF.

This clone was observed a handful of times. This chain links TRBV29-1 with TRBJ2-2; perhaps D is TRBD1 or TRBD2 (5 bases each). V lost 4 bases, J lost 0 bases, and 9 bases lay in between. The CDR3 contains 14 residues. Germline V lookup: CDR1 SQVTM, CDR2 ANQGSEA. The chain's CDR3 is CSVGGTTNTGELFF. CDR3 bases: TGCAGCGTTGGAGGGACGACGAACACCGGGGAGCTGTTTTTT.

The chain couples TRBV29-1 to TRBJ2-5; 13 bases align to TRBD2. The germline gives CDR1 SQVTM, CDR2 ANQGSEA. V trimming: 1 base; J trimming: 1 base; junction bases outside the gene matches: 0. The CDR3 loop spans 15 amino acids. CDR3 DNA sequence: TGCAGCGTTGAAGGACTAGCGGGGGGCCAAGAGACCCAGTACTTC. Amino acid sequence: CSVEGLAGGQETQYF.

This clone has only a few counts. V usage is TRBV30 and J usage is TRBJ2-5, with TRBD1 matching over 9 bases. The CDR3 sequence is 14 residues long. Per germline, CDR1 GTSNPN and CDR2 SVGIG (reference sequence). V lost 3 bases and J lost 6; bases outside the gene matches: 8. CDR3 region: CAWRGQGGGKTQYF. DNA of the CDR3: TGTGCCTGGAGGGGACAGGGAGGTGGAAAGACCCAGTACTTC.

This rearrangement joins TRBV4-1 to TRBJ2-7, with TRBD1 matching over 9 bases. The germline V gene has CDR1 MGHRA and CDR2 YSYEKL. V lost 0 bases and J lost 7; bases outside the gene matches: 10. The CDR3 has 16 amino acids. The CDR3 DNA is TGCGCCAGCAGCCAAGATTGGACAGGGGAATTACGGGAGCAGTACTTC. Encoded protein: CASSQDWTGELREQYF.

Comment on this clone: Other DNA sequences in this specimen translate into the identical CDR3. The chain employs TRBV9 and TRBJ1-2; D call uncertain. V was cut by 0 bases and J by 0 bases, with 9 bases left in between. Germline-derived CDR1 and CDR2 are SGDLS and YYNGEE. This CDR3 is built from 15 residues. The DNA of the CDR3 is TGTGCCAGCAGCGTAGCTGGGGAGACTAACTATGGCTACACCTTC. Translating gives CASSVAGETNYGYTF.

The gene calls are TRBV6-1 and TRBJ1-6, with a tentative D call TRBD1 (6 bases). CDR3 length: 13 amino acids. Germline loops: CDR1 MNHNS, CDR2 SASEGT. The V end lost 11 bases, the J end lost 9 bases, and 17 bases lay between the germline ends. CDR3 bases: TGTGCCTTATCAGGGGAGCCTAGTTCACCCCTCCACTTT. As protein: CALSGEPSSPLHF.

The chain combines TRBV27 with TRBJ1-2, with 9 bases fitting TRBD1. Per germline, CDR1 MNHEY and CDR2 SMNVEV (reference sequence). Unmatched junction bases numbered 17, after V lost 5 bases and J lost 10 bases. The CDR3 covers 16 residues. CDR3 in amino acids: CASSVTGTGRYSDYTF. The CDR3 nucleotides are TGTGCCAGCAGTGTAACCGGGACAGGGAGGTATAGTGACTACACCTTC.

The chain employs TRBV30 and TRBJ1-1; 7 bases agree with TRBD1. Germline CDR1 and CDR2: GTSNPN and SVGIG (reference sequence). The CDR3 has 13 amino acids. Losses at the gene ends were 6 bases for V and 0 bases for J; bases not matched to a gene: 4. As DNA, the CDR3 is TGTGCCTGTACAGGGGATCTGAACACTGAAGCTTTCTTT. Translated, it gives CACTGDLNTEAFF.

This chain uses TRBV29-1 with TRBJ2-3, with unresolved D. V dropped 7 bases and J dropped 3 bases, with 17 bases sitting between them. Germline V gene sequence: CDR1 SQVTM, CDR2 ANQGSEA. CDR3 size: 14 residues. CDR3 DNA: TGCAGCGCGTTAGTCACAGCCAATACAGATACGCAGTATTTT. It yields the protein CSALVTANTDTQYF.

The chain couples TRBV7-9 to TRBJ1-6, with TRBD1 as a possible D gene (5 bases). Germline-derived CDR1 and CDR2 are SEHNR and FQNEAQ (reference sequence). V lost 1 base to trimming and J lost 7 bases, with 8 bases between them. The CDR3 consists of 14 residues. DNA of the CDR3: TGTGCCAGCAGCTTAGAGGGGTACAATTCACCCCTCCACTTT. It yields the protein CASSLEGYNSPLHF. The full variable domain, rest sourced from reference TRBV7-9 and TRBJ1-6, is DTGVSQNPRHKITKRGQNVTFRCDPISEHNRLYWYRQTLGQGPEFLTYFQNEAQLEKSRLLSDRFSAERPKGSFSTLEIQRTEQGDSAMYLCASSLEGYNSPLHFGNGTRLTVT.

This rearrangement joins TRBV29-1 to TRBJ2-3; 7 nucleotides line up with TRBD1. Unmatched junction bases numbered 6, after V lost 6 bases and J lost 3 bases. The CDR3 spans 13 residues. Germline V gene sequence: CDR1 SQVTM, CDR2 ANQGSEA. The CDR3 nucleotides are TGCAGCGTGGACAGGTTGGAGACAGATACGCAGTATTTT. As protein: CSVDRLETDTQYF.

This sequence joins TRBV5-1 and TRBJ2-3; the match to TRBD1 covers 11 bases. This CDR3 has 16 residues. J gave up 2 bases and V 4 bases, and 6 bases lay outside the gene matches. The germline gives CDR1 SGHRS, CDR2 YFSETQ. CDR3 in DNA: TGCGCCAGCAGCGCGGACAGGGGGCTTAACACAGATACGCAGTATTTT. Protein: CASSADRGLNTDTQYF. Drawing the rest from reference TRBV5-1 and TRBJ2-3, the complete variable domain is KAGVTQTPRYLIKTRGQQVTLSCSPISGHRSVSWYQQTPGQGLQFLFEYFSETQRNKGNFPGRFSGRQFSNSRSEMNVSTLELGDSALYLCASSADRGLNTDTQYFGPGTRLTVL.

This rearrangement joins TRBV11-2 to TRBJ2-7; the D gene could be TRBD1 or TRBD2 (5 bases each). Germline V CDR1 and CDR2: SGHAT, FQNNGV. The CDR3 has 15 residues. Trimming shortened V by 2 bases and J by 0 bases, and 11 bases separated the two germline ends. The CDR3 DNA is TGTGCCAGCAGCTTATCCCCAGGGAGCTCCTACGAGCAGTACTTC. It specifies CASSLSPGSSYEQYF.